This T cell receptor (beta chain) is from a study of CD8 T cell repertoires and HIV-1 epitope variants. On the immunoSEQ platform, TCR beta CDR3s were sequenced at survey depth. This table comes from immunoSEQ multiplex PCR, and its TCRdb copy is limited to in-frame clones, with some not included. The sample holds 3,000 or so clones; roughly two thirds are singletons and the top ten take about 42%. A word on this clone: Its antigen is still unknown.

The germline CDR1 and CDR2 sequences are LGHNA and YSLEER. The CDR3 is 15 residues long. V lost 4 bases to trimming and J lost 2 bases; unmatched junction nucleotides: 5. The specimen was cultured CD8+ T cells derived from PBMCs. This clonotype was obtained from a male donor with HIV. The chain employs TRBV4-3 and TRBJ2-3; 8 bases match TRBD1. The CDR3: CASSLRTGITDTQYF. The CDR3, as DNA: TGCGCCAGCAGCCTCCGGACAGGGATCACAGATACGCAGTATTTT.